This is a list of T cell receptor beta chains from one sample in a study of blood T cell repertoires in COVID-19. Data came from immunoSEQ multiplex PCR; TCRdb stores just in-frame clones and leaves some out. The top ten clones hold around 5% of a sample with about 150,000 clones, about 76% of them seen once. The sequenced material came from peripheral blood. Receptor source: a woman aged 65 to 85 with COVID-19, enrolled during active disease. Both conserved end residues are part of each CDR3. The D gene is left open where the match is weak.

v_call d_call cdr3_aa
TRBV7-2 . CASSWPGGSSDTQYF
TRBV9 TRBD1 CASSAQGQGTTEAFF
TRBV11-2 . CASTPTLGPPYEQYF
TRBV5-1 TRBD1 CASRADLQGGGYGYTF
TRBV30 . CACPGEADYGYTF
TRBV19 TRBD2 CASRETGLNSYEQYF
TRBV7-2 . CASSARVLQNSPLHF
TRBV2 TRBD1 CASSSGTGDQSPLHF
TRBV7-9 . CASSRQGGADTQYF
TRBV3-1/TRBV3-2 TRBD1 CASSHLTRTGRFYGYTF
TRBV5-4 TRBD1 CASSSVSGTGVSPLHF
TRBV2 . CASSVRNTEAFF
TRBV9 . CASSGAGTGELFF
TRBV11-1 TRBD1 CASSWGQGSYNEQFF
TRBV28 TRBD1 CASSLVDRGYGYTF
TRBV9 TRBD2 CASSVGLAGGETQYF
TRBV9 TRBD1 CASSPTPGQQNEKLFF
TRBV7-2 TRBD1 CASSSDRDKTQYF
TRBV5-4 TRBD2 CATGLAGGYEQYF
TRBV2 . CASMGGPQETQYF
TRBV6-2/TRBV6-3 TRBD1 CASSRDRNEKLFF
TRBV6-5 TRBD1 CASNPGTGWNEQFF
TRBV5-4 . CASSLKGRNTEAFF
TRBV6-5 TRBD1 CASRTPGGSNEKLFF
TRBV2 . CASRREGDTQYF
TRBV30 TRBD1 CAWSRTGNQPQHF
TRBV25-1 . CASSEPAGTSNSPLHF
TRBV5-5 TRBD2 CASSSGLAGGNEQFF
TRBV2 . CASALNRQLLYGYTF
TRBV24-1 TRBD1 CATASTGNTDTQYF
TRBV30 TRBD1 CAWSVPTGGFLEKLFF
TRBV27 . CASTSSRGSGEKLFF
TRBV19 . CASSISRGGTNQPQHF
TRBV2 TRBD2 CASSARDYSNEQFF
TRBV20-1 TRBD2 CSASLAGGDEQFF
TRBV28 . CASSEQVPQYF
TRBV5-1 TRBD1 CASSSLGPGQGTYEQYF
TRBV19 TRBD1 CASSDRDSWNSPLHF
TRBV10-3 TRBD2 CAISESGGGSLREQFF
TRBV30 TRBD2 CAWSRLAGGSYNEQFF